This TCR beta chain was retrieved from a study of cytomegalovirus exposure and HLA in healthy donors. The CDR3 runs 13 residues. Trimming took off 1 base at V and 9 bases at J, with 16 bases between the two ends. Germline CDR1 and CDR2: SQVTM and ANQGSEA. PCR used 60 Vbeta primers and 13 Jbeta primers. The repertoire was sequenced with immunoSEQ multiplex PCR; TCRdb's copy has only in-frame clones and lacks some. The sample yields some 180,000 clones, 65% to 85% seen once. The sequence was collected from a woman aged 25 to 39 in good health and CMV-seronegative. This chain uses TRBV29-1 with TRBJ2-7; maybe TRBD2 (7 bases). Sequencing was performed on PBMCs. The chain's CDR3 is CSVEGGRGTGQYF. The CDR3 DNA reads as TGCAGCGTTGAAGGGGGGAGGGGGACGGGGCAGTACTTC.